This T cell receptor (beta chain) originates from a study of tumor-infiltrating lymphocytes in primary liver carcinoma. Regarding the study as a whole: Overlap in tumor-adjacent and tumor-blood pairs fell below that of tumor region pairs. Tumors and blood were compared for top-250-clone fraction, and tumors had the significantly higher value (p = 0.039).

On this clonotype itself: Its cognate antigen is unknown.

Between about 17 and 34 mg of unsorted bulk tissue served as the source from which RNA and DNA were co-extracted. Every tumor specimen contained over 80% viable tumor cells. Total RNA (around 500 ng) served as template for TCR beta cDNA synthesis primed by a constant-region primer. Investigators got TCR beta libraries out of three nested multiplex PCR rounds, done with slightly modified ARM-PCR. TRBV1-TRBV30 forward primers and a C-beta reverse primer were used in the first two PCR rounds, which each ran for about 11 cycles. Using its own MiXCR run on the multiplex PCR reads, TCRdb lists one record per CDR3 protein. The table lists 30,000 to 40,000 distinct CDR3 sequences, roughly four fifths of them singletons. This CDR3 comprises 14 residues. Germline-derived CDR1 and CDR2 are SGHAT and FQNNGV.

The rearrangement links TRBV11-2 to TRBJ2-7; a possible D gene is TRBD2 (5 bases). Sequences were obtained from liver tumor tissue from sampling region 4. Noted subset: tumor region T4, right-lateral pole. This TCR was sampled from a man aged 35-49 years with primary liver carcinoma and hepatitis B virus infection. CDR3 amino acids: CASSSSRNSYEQYV. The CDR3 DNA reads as TGTGCTAGCAGTTCTAGCAGGAACTCCTACGAGCAGTACGTC.